This T cell receptor (beta chain) stems from a study of blood T cell repertoires in COVID-19. At the level of the study: Spain, Italy and the United States supplied samples that represented acute and convalescent COVID-19. PBMCs, B-cell-depleted T cells, or T cells were the source of the cDNA or gDNA that made up the material.

V dropped 4 bases and J dropped 2; count of bases not matched to a gene: 13. This CDR3 has 17 residues. Germline CDR1 and CDR2: SGHAT and FQNNGV. Original processing methods: It was from reference gene primer amplification that nucleated cell counts were estimated. The assay was immunoSEQ multiplex PCR, and TCRdb's table has in-frame clones only and misses some. V, J and clone size derive from that table, while D and trimming were established from the DNA sequence. The sample lists 110,000 to 150,000 clones; 80% to 90% were seen once. The specimen was peripheral blood. This chain joins TRBV11-2 and TRBJ1-2, with TRBD1 identical over 7 bases. The receptor's source is a woman aged 45-59 years with acute or convalescent COVID-19. CDR3 in DNA: TGTGCCAGCAGCTCCGGGGAACAGGGGAGAGAAAACTATGGCTACACCTTC. This gives the protein CASSSGEQGRENYGYTF.